The 24 T cell receptor beta chains given below trace back to one sample, sequenced in a study of blood T cell repertoires in COVID-19. Profiling relied on immunoSEQ multiplex PCR, and the TCRdb table lists in-frame clones only, not all of them. The table shows a few hundred thousand clones, with approximately 90% occurring only once. Material for sequencing was peripheral blood. The receptors originated from a man aged 55 to 70 who had recovered from COVID-19.

The chain is built from TRBV12-5 and TRBJ2-3, with TRBD2 as a possible D gene (6 bases). The CDR3 runs 17 residues. The germline CDR1 and CDR2 sequences are LGHNT and FRNRAP. V lost 0 bases and J lost 2, with 15 bases in between. In DNA, the CDR3 is TGTGCTAGTGGTTTGGTACAAATGAGGAGGGACACAGATACGCAGTATTTT. This translates into CASGLVQMRRDTDTQYF.

J is TRBJ1-1 and V is TRBV6-2 or TRBV6-3; possible D gene TRBD1, 6 bases. The V gene's germline CDR1 is MNHEY and CDR2 SVGEGT. V shed 0 bases and J shed 2 bases, with 13 bases lying between them. CDR3 length equals 16 residues. Here the CDR3 reads CASSYSTVRGNTEAFF. The CDR3 DNA is TGTGCCAGCAGTTACTCGACGGTCAGGGGTAACACTGAAGCTTTCTTT.

V usage is TRBV6-6 and J usage is TRBJ1-3; TRBD1 matches at 7 bases. V lost 8 bases and J lost 2; bases outside the gene matches: 3. Germline loops: CDR1 MNHNY, CDR2 SVGAGI (reference sequence). The CDR3 loop spans 13 amino acids. The DNA for the CDR3 is TGTGCCAGCTTCCAGGGGGCTGGAAACACCATATATTTT. Translated: CASFQGAGNTIYF.

V usage is TRBV14 and J usage is TRBJ2-1; TRBD1 might be the D (5 bases). Looked up from germline, CDR1 is SGHDN and CDR2 is FVKESK. The ends were cut back, 2 bases at V and 4 bases at J, with 9 bases in the middle. This CDR3 is 14 amino acids long. The CDR3 spells CASSQIRGYNEQFF. The CDR3 DNA sequence: TGTGCCAGCAGCCAAATAAGGGGATACAATGAGCAGTTCTTC.

V and J are TRBV5-1 and TRBJ1-1; D gene unclear. In germline, CDR1 is SGHRS, CDR2 YFSETQ. Trimming took off 0 bases at V and 3 bases at J, with 9 bases between the two ends. The CDR3 runs to 14 residues. The CDR3 DNA reads as TGCGCCAGCAGCTTGGGAACCCGGGACACTGAAGCTTTCTTT. Its translation is CASSLGTRDTEAFF.

This rearrangement joins TRBV29-1 to TRBJ2-7; the match to TRBD1 covers 9 bases. The CDR3 spans 17 residues. Germline CDR1 reads SQVTM; CDR2 reads ANQGSEA. Germline trimming cut 6 bases from V and 2 bases from J; bases unmatched to any gene: 17. The CDR3 loop reads CSVQRGTGKEGPYEQYF. The CDR3 DNA reads TGCAGCGTCCAACGAGGGACAGGGAAAGAAGGGCCCTACGAGCAGTACTTC.

The rearrangement joins TRBV14 to TRBJ1-1, with D maybe TRBD1 (6 bases). The V end lost 4 bases, the J end lost 4 bases, and 19 bases lay between the germline ends. The CDR3 is 16 amino acids. Germline CDR1 reads SGHDN; CDR2 reads FVKESK. CDR3 loop: CASSLQGRGAGTEAFF. The CDR3 bases are TGTGCCAGCAGCCTTCAAGGACGGGGGGCGGGCACTGAAGCTTTCTTT.

The rearrangement uses TRBV30 and TRBJ1-6, with no clear D. Germline V CDR1 and CDR2: GTSNPN, SVGIG (reference sequence). The CDR3 has 16 residues. Trimming stripped 0 bases from V and 2 bases from J, with 11 bases between. The CDR3: CAWSVPAAPYNSPLHF. Here the CDR3 DNA reads TGTGCCTGGAGTGTACCGGCAGCGCCCTATAATTCACCCCTCCACTTT. The full variable domain, completed using reference TRBV30 and TRBJ1-6, is SQTIHQWPATLVQPVGSPLSLECTVEGTSNPNLYWYRQAAGRGLQLLFYSVGIGQISSEVPQNLSASRPQDRQFILSSKKLLLSDSGFYLCAWSVPAAPYNSPLHFGNGTRLTVT.

This rearrangement joins TRBV5-4 to TRBJ2-7; TRBD1 matches at 10 bases. Germline V gives CDR1 SGHNT, CDR2 YYREEE (reference sequence). Trimming removed 5 bases from V and 2 bases from J; junction bases left unmatched: 4. The CDR3 is 14 amino acids. CDR3 DNA: TGTGCCAGCAGGCTCGACAGGGGGCCCTACGAGCAGTACTTC. It translates to CASRLDRGPYEQYF.

This rearrangement joins TRBV11-2 to TRBJ1-1; 7 bases fit TRBD1. This CDR3 has 15 residues. Unmatched junction bases numbered 9, after V lost 5 bases and J lost 3 bases. Germline assignment: CDR1 SGHAT and CDR2 FQNNGV. This CDR3 reads CASSTRQGSDTEAFF. CDR3 in DNA: TGTGCCAGCAGCACCCGACAGGGCAGTGACACTGAAGCTTTCTTT.

The chain uses TRBV20-1 and TRBJ2-1; TRBD2 aligns across 14 bases. Germline V gene sequence: CDR1 DFQATT, CDR2 SNEGSKA (reference sequence). The CDR3 is 18 residues long. V was clipped by 3 bases and J by 4 bases; unmatched bases: 11. In DNA, the CDR3 is TGCAGTGCTAGTCAACTCCCGGGACTAGCGGGGGTATACAATGAGCAGTTCTTC. Amino acid sequence: CSASQLPGLAGVYNEQFF.

CDR3 region: CASSVTRDYEQYF. CDR3 bases: TGTGCCAGCAGCGTAACCCGGGACTACGAGCAGTACTTC. The V call is TRBV11-2, the J call TRBJ2-7, with D tentatively TRBD2 (5 bases). This CDR3 is built from 13 residues. V lost 5 bases to trimming and J lost 3 bases, with 11 bases between them. Germline V gene data show CDR1 as SGHAT and CDR2 as FQNNGV. Full variable domain (outside the CDR3, taken from reference TRBV11-2 and TRBJ2-7): EAGVAQSPRYKIIEKRQSVAFWCNPISGHATLYWYQQILGQGPKLLIQFQNNGVVDDSQLPKDRFSAERLKGVDSTLKIQPAKLEDSAVYLCASSVTRDYEQYFGPGTRLTVT.

V and J are TRBV11-2 and TRBJ2-2, with 8 positions matching TRBD2. This CDR3 has 15 amino acids. Germline CDR1 reads SGHAT; CDR2 reads FQNNGV. After removal of 5 bases from V and 1 base from J, the junction contained 3 bases not matched to a gene. The DNA for the CDR3 is TGTGCCAGCAGCCGAGGGACTAGGAACACCGGGGAGCTGTTTTTT. Its protein is CASSRGTRNTGELFF.

Of note for this clone: The CDR3 does not end in the conserved phenylalanine or tryptophan, so this is likely a read error. The DNA is left out, because the CDR3 cannot be placed on it with certainty; the CDR3 is given as TCRdb lists it. CDR3 protein: CASSPGQTQVV. This chain joins TRBV12-3 or TRBV12-4 and TRBJ1-1; the table's D call, TRBD1, has no DNA check behind it. The CDR3 is 11 amino acids long, termini counted.

The gene calls are TRBV24-1 and TRBJ2-7, with 9 bases fitting TRBD1. CDR1 KGHDR and CDR2 SFDVKD come from the germline V gene. V shed 4 bases and J 2 bases; nucleotides not matched to a gene: 5. The CDR3 is 15 amino acids. The CDR3 is CATSDRRQGAYEQYF. The CDR3 DNA reads TGTGCCACCAGTGACCGTAGACAGGGGGCCTACGAGCAGTACTTC.

The chain joins TRBV19 to TRBJ1-2; 8 bases are a match to TRBD1. V was pared by 7 bases and J by 4 bases, with 5 bases of the junction left unmatched. The CDR3 sequence is 13 residues long. CDR1 LNHDA and CDR2 SQIVND come from the germline V gene (reference sequence). In DNA form, the CDR3 reads TGTGCCAGTAAGATAACAGGGGGCTATGGCTACACCTTC. Translation: CASKITGGYGYTF.

This chain links TRBV10-3 with TRBJ1-2; D is perhaps TRBD1 (5 bases). The CDR3 has 14 amino acids. Germline V gene sequence: CDR1 ENHRY, CDR2 SYGVKD. V gave up 3 bases and J gave up 1 base, with 9 bases separating them. The CDR3 here is CAISEMGLNYGYTF. For the CDR3, the DNA is TGTGCCATCAGTGAAATGGGACTTAACTATGGCTACACCTTC.

The chain carries TRBV2 and TRBJ1-6, with no clear D. Germline V gives CDR1 SNHLY, CDR2 FYNNEI. V shed 5 bases and J shed 9 bases, with 14 bases lying between them. This CDR3 has 14 amino acids. The CDR3 sequence: CASSYAWEGSPLHF. CDR3 DNA: TGTGCCAGCAGTTACGCCTGGGAGGGTTCACCCCTCCACTTT.

About this clone: At the DNA level, this CDR3 is encoded by other sequences in the same sample as well. The chain uses TRBV5-1 and TRBJ2-7, with a weak D call TRBD2 (6 bases). Trimming removed 0 bases from V and 0 bases from J, with 13 bases in between. Germline-derived CDR1 and CDR2 are SGHRS and YFSETQ. There are 16 residues in the CDR3. CDR3 region: CASSLVSGASSYEQYF. DNA for the CDR3: TGCGCCAGCAGCTTGGTCTCGGGAGCGAGCTCCTACGAGCAGTACTTC.

The chain carries TRBV5-6 and TRBJ1-1; 10 bases fit TRBD1. The CDR3 is 16 residues long. The V segment lost 4 bases and the J segment 8 bases; nucleotides outside the gene matches: 14. Germline V gene lookup returns CDR1 SGHDT and CDR2 YYEEEE. The CDR3 reads CASSARQGQGKREAFF. In nucleotides, the CDR3 is TGTGCCAGCAGCGCACGCCAGGGACAGGGGAAGAGGGAAGCTTTCTTT.

The rearrangement joins TRBV10-3 to TRBJ2-4; D possibly corresponds to TRBD2 (5 bases). CDR1 and CDR2 (germline): ENHRY, SYGVKD. This CDR3 is 15 amino acids long. Deletions cut 1 base from V and 3 bases from J, with 10 bases between. This chain's CDR3 is CAISELDGDKNIQYF. DNA for the CDR3: TGTGCCATCAGTGAGTTAGACGGGGACAAAAACATTCAGTACTTC.

This chain uses TRBV7-2 with TRBJ2-7; D is perhaps TRBD1 (5 bases). V lost 0 bases and J 4 bases, leaving 19 bases between the germline ends. CDR1 SGHTA and CDR2 FQGNSA come from the germline V gene. This CDR3 contains 17 residues. The CDR3 loop is CASSLAYRTFSIYEQYF. CDR3 coding DNA: TGTGCCAGCAGCTTAGCGTATAGGACATTCTCGATATACGAGCAGTACTTC.

This chain connects TRBV10-2 to TRBJ2-3; 7 bases are shared with TRBD1. Germline trimming cut 0 bases from V and 4 bases from J; bases unmatched to any gene: 16. The CDR3 runs 19 residues. Germline loops: CDR1 WSHSY, CDR2 SAAADI. The CDR3 DNA follows: TGCGCCAGCAGTGAGTCGATCCTAAGAAGGGGGCGTCCGCCAGATACGCAGTATTTT. Encoded protein: CASSESILRRGRPPDTQYF.

This clone was found once. J is TRBJ1-5 and V is TRBV5-6; 7 nucleotides match TRBD1. V lost 1 base, J lost 1 base, and 8 bases stayed unmatched. From germline, CDR1 is SGHDT and CDR2 YYEEEE. The CDR3 spans 17 residues. CDR3 sequence: CASSLFSGGVSNQPQHF. CDR3 in DNA: TGTGCCAGCAGCTTGTTTTCAGGGGGTGTCAGCAATCAGCCCCAGCATTTT.